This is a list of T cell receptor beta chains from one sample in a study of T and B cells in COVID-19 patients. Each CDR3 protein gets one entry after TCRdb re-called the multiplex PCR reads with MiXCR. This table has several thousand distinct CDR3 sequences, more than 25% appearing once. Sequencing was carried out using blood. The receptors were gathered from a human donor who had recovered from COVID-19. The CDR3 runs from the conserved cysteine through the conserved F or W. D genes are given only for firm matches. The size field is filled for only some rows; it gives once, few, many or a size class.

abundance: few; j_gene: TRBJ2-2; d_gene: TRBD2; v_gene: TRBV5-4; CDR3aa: CASTKLAGGGELFF; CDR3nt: TGTGCCAGCACCAAGCTAGCGGGGGGTGGGGAGCTGTTTTTT
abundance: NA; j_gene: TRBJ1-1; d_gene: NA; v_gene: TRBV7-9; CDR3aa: CASSLDVMDTEAFF; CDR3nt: TGTGCCAGCAGCTTGGACGTAATGGACACTGAAGCTTTCTTT
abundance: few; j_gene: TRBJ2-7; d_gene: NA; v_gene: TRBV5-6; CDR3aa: CASSLSSYEQYF; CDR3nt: TGTGCCAGCAGCCTTAGCTCCTACGAGCAGTACTTC
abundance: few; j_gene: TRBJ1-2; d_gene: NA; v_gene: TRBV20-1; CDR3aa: CSAKEAAGYGYTF; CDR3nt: TGCAGTGCAAAGGAGGCGGCCGGCTATGGCTACACCTTC
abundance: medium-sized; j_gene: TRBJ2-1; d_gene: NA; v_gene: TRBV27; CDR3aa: CASSLTVFNEQFF; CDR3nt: TGTGCCAGCAGTTTGACAGTTTTCAATGAGCAGTTCTTC
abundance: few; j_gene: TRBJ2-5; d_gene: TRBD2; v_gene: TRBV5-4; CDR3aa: CASSLRAGGRETQYF; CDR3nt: TGTGCCAGCAGCTTACGAGCGGGGGGGCGAGAGACCCAGTACTTC
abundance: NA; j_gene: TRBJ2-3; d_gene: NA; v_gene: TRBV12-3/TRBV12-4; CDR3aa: CASRQNRNTDTQYF; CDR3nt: TGTGCCAGCAGGCAAAACAGGAACACAGATACGCAGTATTTT
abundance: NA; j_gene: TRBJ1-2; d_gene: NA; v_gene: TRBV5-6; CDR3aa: CASSTLTGGYTF; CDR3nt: TGTGCCAGCAGCACCTTGACAGGTGGCTACACCTTC
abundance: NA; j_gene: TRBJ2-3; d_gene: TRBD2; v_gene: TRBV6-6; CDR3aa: CASSYVAGGHTQYF; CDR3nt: TGTGCCAGCAGTTACGTAGCGGGGGGACATACGCAGTATTTT
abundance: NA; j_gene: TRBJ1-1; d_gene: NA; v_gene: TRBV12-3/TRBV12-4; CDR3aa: CASSKGGGPEAFF; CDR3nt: TGTGCCAGCAGTAAGGGGGGGGGGCCTGAAGCTTTCTTT
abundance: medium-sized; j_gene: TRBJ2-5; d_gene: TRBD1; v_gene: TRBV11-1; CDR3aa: CASSLLGGRQTQYF; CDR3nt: TGTGCCAGCAGCTTATTAGGGGGCAGGCAGACCCAGTACTTC
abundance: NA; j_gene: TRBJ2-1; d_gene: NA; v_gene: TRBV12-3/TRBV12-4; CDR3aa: CASSEFSTGRFF; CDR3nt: TGTGCCAGCAGTGAGTTTTCGACGGGGCGGTTCTTC
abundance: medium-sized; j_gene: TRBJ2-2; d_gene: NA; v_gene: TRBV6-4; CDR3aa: CASSEGGTHTGELFF; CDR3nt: TGTGCCAGCAGTGAGGGCGGGACCCACACCGGGGAGCTGTTTTTT